The next 32 T cell receptor beta chains were all read from a single sample in a study of PD-L1 blockade in urothelial cancer. Clones were sequenced by immunoSEQ multiplex PCR, and TCRdb holds only the in-frame ones, with some missing. The sample has 30,000 to 40,000 clones; about a third are singletons. The material sequenced was tumor tissue, taken before atezolizumab (anti-PD-L1) treatment. The receptors stem from a man in his sixties with urothelial cancer.

The chain employs TRBV19 and TRBJ1-6; 11 bases map to TRBD1. This CDR3 spans 17 amino acids. The V gene's germline CDR1 is LNHDA and CDR2 SQIVND (reference sequence). V was clipped by 9 bases and J by 8 bases; unmatched bases: 15. The CDR3 DNA reads as TGTGCCAGCCTACAGAGGGCCGGGACAGGGGGGCATTCACCCCTCCACTTT. Translated: CASLQRAGTGGHSPLHF.

This clone has a count of ten or more. The rearrangement joins TRBV11-3 to TRBJ1-1; possibly TRBD1 for D (5 bases). The V gene lost 1 base and the J gene lost 4 bases, with 10 bases spanning the gap. The CDR3 sequence is 14 residues long. Germline V gives CDR1 SGHNT, CDR2 YENEEA. The CDR3 bases are TGTGCCAGCAGCTTAGGTGGGGGGGGCACTGAAGCTTTCTTT. This sequence encodes CASSLGGGGTEAFF.

The chain uses TRBV19 and TRBJ1-2, with TRBD1 matching over 8 bases. The CDR3 has 16 residues. The junction had 13 bases not matched to a gene; V was cut back by 5 bases and J by 5 bases. Germline assignment: CDR1 LNHDA and CDR2 SQIVND (reference sequence). DNA of the CDR3: TGTGCCAGTAGTGTATCAGGGGGCCACCTTTCGTATGGCTACACCTTC. Its translation is CASSVSGGHLSYGYTF.

This chain links TRBV28 with TRBJ1-1; D uncertain. Between the trimmed V and J ends, which lost 8 bases and 1 base, there was a span of 14 bases. Germline values: CDR1 MDHEN, CDR2 SYDVKM. CDR3 size: 14 residues. CDR3 in DNA: TGTGCCAGCTTTTCCCCCGGGCAGAACACTGAAGCTTTCTTT. Protein product: CASFSPGQNTEAFF.

This CDR3 reads CASSIFSGESPLHF. In DNA, the CDR3 is TGTGCCAGTAGTATATTTTCGGGGGAGTCACCCCTCCACTTT. The chain is built from TRBV19 and TRBJ1-6, with D possibly matching TRBD1 (5 bases). This CDR3 region has 14 residues. Germline CDR1 is LNHDA and CDR2 is SQIVND (reference sequence). V was pared by 2 bases and J by 10 bases, with 12 bases between.

In its sample, this clone was seen a few times. The genes are TRBV19 and TRBJ1-2; D is uncertain. The CDR3 sequence is 13 residues long. Germline V gene data show CDR1 as LNHDA and CDR2 as SQIVND (reference sequence). The V end was cut by 1 base, the J end by 4 bases, with 7 bases between. The CDR3 bases are TGTGCCAGTAGTATAGCACTGAGCTATGGCTACACCTTC. The encoded protein is CASSIALSYGYTF.

This clone was found a few times. The rearrangement links TRBV5-1 to TRBJ2-2, with TRBD1 identical over 10 bases. The CDR3 contains 16 residues. Per the germline V gene, CDR1 is SGHRS and CDR2 is YFSETQ. With 0 bases clipped from V and 5 bases from J, the junction kept 4 bases outside the gene matches. Here the CDR3 reads CASSLGRQGATGELFF. CDR3 DNA: TGCGCCAGCAGCTTGGGGCGACAGGGGGCGACCGGGGAGCTGTTTTTT.

This rearrangement joins TRBV5-1 to TRBJ2-7; tentative D call: TRBD1 (6 bases). CDR1 is SGHRS and CDR2 is YFSETQ in the germline V gene. The CDR3 totals 15 residues. V lost 7 bases to trimming and J lost 2 bases, with 19 bases between them. The chain's CDR3 is CASFPAPGETYEQYF. The CDR3 region has the DNA TGCGCCAGCTTCCCGGCTCCAGGGGAAACCTACGAGCAGTACTTC.

J is TRBJ1-1 and V is TRBV6-8; D is unclear. This CDR3 has 13 residues. CDR1 and CDR2 from the germline V gene are MNHGY and SAAAGT. V dropped 5 bases and J dropped 5 bases, with 12 bases sitting between them. CDR3 amino acids: CASSVDRRTEAFF. As DNA, the CDR3 is TGTGCCAGCAGTGTAGATAGGAGGACTGAAGCTTTCTTT.

The chain has TRBV12-5 and TRBJ2-6; no clear D. The CDR3 extends over 14 amino acids. Deletions cut 9 bases from V and 0 bases from J, with 9 bases between. Germline V gene lookup returns CDR1 LGHNT and CDR2 FRNRAP. Written as DNA, the CDR3 is TGTGCTAGCACCACGGACTCTGGGGCCAACGTCCTGACTTTC. This codes for CASTTDSGANVLTF.

CDR3 sequence: CATSSLRTTYGYTF. The DNA for the CDR3 is TGTGCCACCAGCAGCTTACGGACAACCTATGGCTACACCTTC. The V call is TRBV15, the J call TRBJ1-2, with D perhaps matching TRBD1 (5 bases). Germline V gives CDR1 LNHNV, CDR2 YYDKDF (reference sequence). This CDR3 is built from 14 residues. The V gene lost 3 bases and the J gene lost 4 bases, with 12 bases spanning the gap.

This clone appeared a single time. The chain carries TRBV28 and TRBJ2-2; maybe TRBD2 (6 bases). This CDR3 is 12 amino acids long. Looked up from germline, CDR1 is MDHEN and CDR2 is SYDVKM. The V and J ends lost 9 bases and 4 bases respectively, with 9 bases between them. DNA of the CDR3: TGTGCCAGGACTAGATTCACCGGGGAGCTGTTTTTT. Protein sequence: CARTRFTGELFF.

This clone showed up just a few times. V usage is TRBV18 and J usage is TRBJ2-2, with 8 bases that match TRBD1. CDR1 is KGHSH, CDR2 LQKENI, per germline. CDR3 length: 15 residues. V was pared by 1 base and J by 3 bases, with 1 base of the junction left unmatched. The CDR3 loop reads CASSPLDRDTGELFF. In DNA form, the CDR3 reads TGTGCCAGCTCACCACTGGACAGGGACACCGGGGAGCTGTTTTTT.

The chain uses TRBV5-1 and TRBJ1-5, with D perhaps TRBD1 (6 bases). The CDR3 is 16 residues long. V lost 4 bases and J lost 4, with 18 bases in between. Germline CDR1 and CDR2: SGHRS and YFSETQ. The CDR3 coding sequence is TGCGCCAGCAGCCAAGAAGAAGCAGGGGCAAATCAGCCCCAGCATTTT. The encoded protein is CASSQEEAGANQPQHF. The full variable domain, rest sourced from reference TRBV5-1 and TRBJ1-5, is KAGVTQTPRYLIKTRGQQVTLSCSPISGHRSVSWYQQTPGQGLQFLFEYFSETQRNKGNFPGRFSGRQFSNSRSEMNVSTLELGDSALYLCASSQEEAGANQPQHFGDGTRLSIL.

In this sample, this clone turned up many times. V usage is TRBV11-3 and J usage is TRBJ2-5; 7 bases line up with TRBD1. Per the germline V gene, CDR1 is SGHNT and CDR2 is YENEEA. The trim removed 1 base at V and 5 bases at J, leaving 7 bases unmatched. This CDR3 is 15 amino acids long. The CDR3 loop is CASSLGQGGWETQYF. CDR3 DNA sequence: TGTGCCAGCAGCTTAGGACAGGGCGGGTGGGAGACCCAGTACTTC.

A few counts support this clone. The chain has TRBV9 and TRBJ2-1, with TRBD2 matching 7 bases. V lost 6 bases to trimming and J lost 7 bases; unmatched junction nucleotides: 7. The CDR3 is 13 amino acids. Germline CDR1 is SGDLS and CDR2 is YYNGEE. CDR3 nucleotide sequence: TGTGCCAGCACCCTTATGGGAGGGAATGAGCAGTTCTTC. Its translation is CASTLMGGNEQFF. Variable domain in full (rest from reference TRBV9 and TRBJ2-1): DSGVTQTPKHLITATGQRVTLRCSPRSGDLSVYWYQQSLDQGLQFLIQYYNGEERAKGNILERFSAQQFPDLHSELNLSSLELGDSALYFCASTLMGGNEQFFGPGTRLTVL.

The V and J genes are TRBV5-1 and TRBJ2-7; D assignment may be TRBD1 or TRBD2 (6 bases each). This CDR3 comprises 15 residues. V was clipped by 5 bases and J by 3 bases, with 18 bases between them. Germline loops: CDR1 SGHRS, CDR2 YFSETQ. The CDR3 DNA reads TGCGCCAGCAGTGGCAGTGCGGGACAATTCTACGAGCAGTACTTC. It is translated as CASSGSAGQFYEQYF. Looking up the rest from reference TRBV5-1 and TRBJ2-7 gives the full variable domain: KAGVTQTPRYLIKTRGQQVTLSCSPISGHRSVSWYQQTPGQGLQFLFEYFSETQRNKGNFPGRFSGRQFSNSRSEMNVSTLELGDSALYLCASSGSAGQFYEQYFGPGTRLTVT.

This clone appeared a few times. The rearrangement links TRBV11-3 to TRBJ2-6; D unresolved. Trimming took 4 bases from V and 4 from J, leaving 11 bases between them. Germline V gene lookup returns CDR1 SGHNT and CDR2 YENEEA. The CDR3 spans 15 residues. The CDR3 reads CASSSWLGGANVLTF. DNA for the CDR3: TGTGCCAGCAGCTCCTGGTTGGGAGGGGCCAACGTCCTGACTTTC.

This clone was seen a single time. The rearrangement joins TRBV18 to TRBJ1-5; the D is unclear. With 0 bases removed from V and 9 bases from J, the gap between germline ends came to 12 bases. Germline V gene lookup returns CDR1 KGHSH and CDR2 LQKENI. This CDR3 has 14 residues. CDR3 sequence: CASSPPDGYTPQHF. DNA for the CDR3: TGTGCCAGCTCACCACCCGACGGCTATACGCCCCAGCATTTT.

The chain links TRBV11-3 to TRBJ2-1, with 7 bases lining up with TRBD2. This CDR3 has 15 residues. Germline V lookup: CDR1 SGHNT, CDR2 YENEEA. V was clipped by 3 bases and J by 3 bases; unmatched bases: 5. CDR3 region: CASSLGLADYNEQFF. CDR3 nucleotides: TGTGCCAGCAGCTTGGGTCTAGCGGACTACAATGAGCAGTTCTTC.

V gene TRBV28 combines with J gene TRBJ2-4, with 8 nucleotides matching TRBD1. This CDR3 spans 16 amino acids. In germline, CDR1 is MDHEN, CDR2 SYDVKM. V lost 5 bases, J lost 4 bases, and 10 bases stayed unmatched. The CDR3 reads CASSPPRDRKKNIQYF. In DNA form, the CDR3 reads TGTGCCAGCAGTCCCCCGAGGGACAGGAAGAAAAACATTCAGTACTTC. Together with reference TRBV28 and TRBJ2-4, the CDR3 gives the full variable domain: DVKVTQSSRYLVKRTGEKVFLECVQDMDHENMFWYRQDPGLGLRLIYFSYDVKMKEKGDIPEGYSVSREKKERFSLILESASTNQTSMYLCASSPPRDRKKNIQYFGAGTRLSVL.

V usage is TRBV5-1 and J usage is TRBJ2-3; TRBD2 aligns across 8 bases. CDR3 length: 15 residues. The J segment lost 2 bases and the V segment lost 1 base, leaving 3 bases of the junction unmatched. From germline, CDR1 is SGHRS and CDR2 YFSETQ. CDR3 nucleotides: TGCGCCAGCAGCTTGAGTAGCGGGGACACAGATACGCAGTATTTT. Amino acids: CASSLSSGDTDTQYF. The variable domain in full, completed from reference TRBV5-1 and TRBJ2-3, reads KAGVTQTPRYLIKTRGQQVTLSCSPISGHRSVSWYQQTPGQGLQFLFEYFSETQRNKGNFPGRFSGRQFSNSRSEMNVSTLELGDSALYLCASSLSSGDTDTQYFGPGTRLTVL.

In this sample, this clone turned up once. The rearrangement links TRBV28 to TRBJ2-7; D is tentatively TRBD1 or TRBD2 (5 bases each). V shed 6 bases and J shed 7 bases, with 22 bases lying between them. This CDR3 has 15 residues. The germline V gene has CDR1 MDHEN and CDR2 SYDVKM. CDR3 amino acids: CASSLAGTGKWEQYF. The CDR3 DNA sequence: TGTGCCAGCAGCTTAGCCGGGACGGGGAAATGGGAGCAGTACTTC.

This clone was seen only a few times. The gene calls are TRBV5-1 and TRBJ1-1; a possible D gene is TRBD1 (6 bases). V dropped 0 bases and J dropped 5 bases, with 11 bases sitting between them. This CDR3 spans 14 amino acids. Germline CDR1 and CDR2: SGHRS and YFSETQ. The CDR3 DNA reads TGCGCCAGCAGCTTGGCCCCCGGGACAACTGAAGCTTTCTTT. Protein sequence: CASSLAPGTTEAFF.

The V and J genes are TRBV9 and TRBJ2-1; D possibly corresponds to TRBD2 (6 bases). The germline gives CDR1 SGDLS, CDR2 YYNGEE. The CDR3 has 14 amino acids. Trimming pared 5 bases from V and 7 bases from J, leaving 16 bases between. The CDR3 here is CASRPTSSGNEQFF. In DNA, the CDR3 is TGTGCCAGCAGACCCACTAGCTCGGGTAATGAGCAGTTCTTC.

The chain has TRBV15 and TRBJ2-2; perhaps TRBD1 as D (7 bases). Germline lookup yields CDR1 LNHNV and CDR2 YYDKDF (reference sequence). This CDR3 contains 14 residues. V was shortened by 6 bases and J by 4 bases, with 12 bases between the two germline ends. The CDR3 sequence is CATRNRGGTGELFF. For the CDR3, the DNA is TGTGCCACCAGGAACAGGGGAGGCACCGGGGAGCTGTTTTTT. Together with reference TRBV15 and TRBJ2-2, the CDR3 gives the full variable domain: DAMVIQNPRYQVTQFGKPVTLSCSQTLNHNVMYWYQQKSSQAPKLLFHYYDKDFNNEADTPDNFQSRRPNTSFCFLDIRSPGLGDTAMYLCATRNRGGTGELFFGEGSRLTVL.

The chain links TRBV29-1 to TRBJ1-1, with a weak D call TRBD1 (5 bases). V dropped 6 bases and J dropped 1 base, with 15 bases sitting between them. Germline V lookup: CDR1 SQVTM, CDR2 ANQGSEA. This CDR3 is built from 14 residues. In nucleotides, the CDR3 is TGCAGCGTCACCCGGGGCGTTAGGAACACTGAAGCTTTCTTT. Translated, it gives CSVTRGVRNTEAFF.

CDR3: CASSLTPGISNQPQHF. In DNA, the CDR3 is TGTGCCAGCAGCCTGACTCCGGGGATCAGCAATCAGCCCCAGCATTTT. The J gene is TRBJ1-5, the V gene TRBV7-7; D is unclear. CDR1 and CDR2 from the germline V gene are SSHAT and FNYEAQ (reference sequence). V dropped 5 bases and J dropped 1 base, with 15 bases sitting between them. This CDR3 is built from 16 residues.

Only a few counts were recorded for this clone. This sequence joins TRBV7-1 and TRBJ2-5, with D perhaps TRBD2 (6 bases). TRBV7-1 is labeled an ORF, and its function is uncertain. V was trimmed by 4 bases and J by 1 base, leaving 13 bases between them. This CDR3 comprises 15 residues. The CDR3: CASSLNAGGQETQYF. CDR3 coding DNA: TGTGCCAGCAGCTTAAACGCCGGGGGCCAAGAGACCCAGTACTTC.

This rearrangement joins TRBV9 to TRBJ1-2, with a tentative D call TRBD1 (6 bases). The CDR3 is made up of 14 amino acids. Trimming took 4 bases from V and 3 from J, leaving 13 bases between them. Germline CDR1 is SGDLS and CDR2 is YYNGEE. DNA for the CDR3: TGTGCCAGCAGCCGACACCCAGGGGACTATGGCTACACCTTC. Translated, it gives CASSRHPGDYGYTF.

The sample holds a few counts of this clone. V and J are TRBV30 and TRBJ1-1; D is possibly TRBD1 (6 bases). Germline assignment: CDR1 GTSNPN and CDR2 SVGIG (reference sequence). The length of the CDR3 is 16 residues. The germline V and J ends were trimmed by 8 bases and 0 bases, with 22 bases remaining between them. The CDR3 loop is CAGGTQGRRLNTEAFF. The DNA for the CDR3 is TGTGCCGGGGGTACCCAGGGGCGACGGTTGAACACTGAAGCTTTCTTT.

V gene TRBV12-5 combines with J gene TRBJ2-1, with unresolved D. The CDR3 is 12 residues long. Germline V gene lookup returns CDR1 LGHNT and CDR2 FRNRAP. The CDR3 is CATAVMKNEQFF. The CDR3 bases are TGTGCCACCGCCGTAATGAAAAATGAGCAGTTCTTC.